This T cell receptor beta chain is from a study of beta chain features in type 1 diabetes. The authors reverse transcribed all of the isolated RNA, so sequencing captured expressed TCRB transcripts. Generated by immunoSEQ multiplex PCR, the TCRdb table keeps only in-frame clones and is missing some. The top ten clones hold 0.026% of a sample with about 270,000 clones, less than 15% of them seen once. This clone was counted only a few times. Its specificity is unknown. Study results and caveats: Among patients with Type 1 diabetes, TCRB CDR3s were moderately but significantly shorter in every one of the four CD4+ subsets. The study found fewer insertions and more deletions at VDJ junctions in type 1 diabetes patients.

Germline V lookup: CDR1 MRHNA, CDR2 SNTAGT. The CDR3 has 13 amino acids. Trimming removed 4 bases at V and 6 bases at J, with 11 bases between. It was via CD45RO/CCR7/CD25/CD127/CD95/CD27 that CD4+ naive, central memory, regulatory and stem cell-like memory cells were sorted. The TCR was taken from a woman aged 35 to 49 in good health. The chain combines TRBV6-4 with TRBJ2-3; no firm D call. The material sequenced was naive CD4+ T cells from blood. CDR3 residues: CASSAQIGDTQYF. CDR3 bases: TGTGCCAGCAGTGCCCAAATCGGTGATACGCAGTATTTT.